This T cell receptor (beta chain) came from a study of blood T cell repertoires in COVID-19 (dated by TCRdb to the early 2020s). In the study overall: Samples from collaborators originated in the United States, Italy and Spain and spanned both the acute and convalescent phases of COVID-19. Sample metadata almost always included a de-identified subject ID, COVID-19 status, age in years and sex. A freely available public database, intended as a resource for researchers studying the immune response to SARS-CoV-2, is where the repertoires were released. Where available, HLA class I and class II types were obtained from metadata supplied by the sample provider rather than from assay-based typing. Subjects who had been exposed to COVID-19, were actively infected with it, or had recovered from it provided the deeply sampled blood TCRbeta repertoires that made up the dataset. The prospective study material was composed of cDNA or gDNA derived from T cells, B-cell-depleted T cells, or PBMCs. The samples were drawn from the first 160 participants of the ongoing ImmuneRACE study and from 1,254 subjects provided by 6 global collaborators. General conclusions and limits of the study: How much clinical and demographic metadata was included differed by source and by participant, and the metadata was provided uncurated.

Via the germline V gene, CDR1 is SQVTM and CDR2 ANQGSEA. The CDR3, from cysteine to phenylalanine, totals 13 residues. Only CDR3 DNA remains: 39 bases, in frame from the first base. V is cut back by 6 bases and J by 4 bases, with 6 bases in the junction unmatched. The immunoSEQ Assay, a bias-controlled multiplex PCR, was used to amplify TCRbeta CDR3 regions from genomic DNA. The original pipeline was this. The number of nucleated cells in each sample was estimated from the amplification of reference gene primers within the assay. Sequence reads were collapsed and filtered to measure the absolute abundance of every unique TCRbeta CDR3 rearrangement. For each sample, productive Simpson clonality was calculated by taking the square root of Simpson's diversity index across productive rearrangements. Sourced from immuneACCESS, this table was stored by TCRdb with only in-frame sequences that have V and J called. A share of the clones is absent; for the studies checked, an unresolved V gene accounts for under half, and the remainder has no known explanation. D and trimming were read from the DNA, whereas the V and J calls and clone size are those reported in that table. Here the sample has 200,000 to 250,000 clones; about 87% occur a single time. Together, the top ten hold 2% to 3% of the sample.

In Seattle, one collaborating source enrolled patients while the infection was active and tracked those patients longitudinally over the course of disease. Whole blood was collected in K2EDTA tubes by collaborating institutions according to the institutions' own protocols. For TCRbeta analysis, collaborator samples were shipped as frozen whole blood, as isolated PBMCs, or as DNA extracted from either sample type. This clone has just a few counts. What this receptor recognizes is not known. There are no base qualities to consult, and no much larger clone falls within one base. The chain is assembled from TRBV29-1 and TRBJ1-2; 9 junctional bases match TRBD1. The receptor was isolated from a man aged 30 to 39 with COVID-19, enrolled during active disease. Sequenced sample: peripheral blood. Here is the DNA: TGCAGCGTCGGGACAGGGACCCGCTATGGCTACACCTTC. This is translated as CSVGTGTRYGYTF.